A single sample is the source of the 25 T cell receptor beta chains below, sequenced in a study of tumor-infiltrating lymphocytes in primary liver carcinoma. Co-extraction of RNA and DNA was performed on roughly 20-31 mg of unsorted bulk tissue. The input was about 490 ng total RNA; TCR beta cDNA was made from it with a constant-region primer. Three rounds of nested multiplex PCR with slightly modified ARM-PCR produced TCR beta libraries. The two initial PCR rounds, roughly 9 cycles each, used TRBV1-TRBV30 forward and C-beta reverse primers. Each CDR3 protein gets one entry after TCRdb re-called the multiplex PCR reads with MiXCR. The data show some 50,000 distinct CDR3 sequences, 55% to 75% seen once. The specimen was liver tumor tissue from sampling region 5. Regarding subset: tumor region T5, tumor centre. The receptors stem from a man in his forties with primary liver carcinoma and hepatitis B virus infection.

This clonotype was observed a few times. The genes are TRBV11-2 and TRBJ1-2; D remains unclear. The CDR3 length is 13 residues. Germline V CDR1 and CDR2: SGHAT, FQNNGV. With 5 bases removed from V and 6 bases from J, the gap between germline ends came to 13 bases. In nucleotides, the CDR3 is TGTGCCAGCAGCCCCCCTTGGGCCCATGGCTACACCTTC. As protein: CASSPPWAHGYTF.

Turning to this clonotype: At one boundary the junction diverges from the germline segment, which might be a read error. The chain joins TRBV4-2 to TRBJ2-5; tentative D call: TRBD1 (6 bases). TRBJ2-1 matches the DNA end more closely, so the J call is doubtful. The CDR3 totals 16 residues. Germline CDR1 is LGHNA and CDR2 is YNFKEQ. The DNA of the CDR3 is TGTGCCAACAGTATCGGGCTTGGGGGCCCCTGGGATGAACAGTTCTTC. This translates into CANSIGLGGPWDEQFF.

The chain employs TRBV6-5 and TRBJ2-3, with D unresolved. Germline values: CDR1 MNHEY, CDR2 SVGAGI. V was pared by 5 bases and J by 2 bases, with 8 bases between. The CDR3 sequence is 13 residues long. CDR3 loop: CASSPQYTDTQYF. The CDR3 bases are TGTGCCAGCAGTCCCCAATACACAGATACGCAGTATTTT.

Concerning this clonotype: A read error is likely, as this CDR3 ends without the conserved phenylalanine or tryptophan. The rearrangement joins TRBV29-1 to TRBJ1-1; TRBD1 matches 9 bases. Germline V gene data show CDR1 as SQVTM and CDR2 as ANQGSEA. This CDR3 spans 13 amino acids. The CDR3 DNA reads as TGCTGCGCTTTCGGACAGGGGCATCTTGAAGCTTTCTAT. This encodes CCAFGQGHLEAFY.

Points on this clonotype: Germline and junction disagree at one end, which may indicate a read error. Written as DNA, the CDR3 is TGTGCCAGCAACCTCCTTTTCAGGGCGGCTTTCTTC. Translating it yields CASNLLFRAAFF. V usage is TRBV6-1 and J usage is TRBJ1-1; D may be TRBD1 (5 bases). Per germline, CDR1 MNHNS and CDR2 SASEGT. The CDR3 is 12 amino acids.

This clonotype has a count of ten or more. V usage is TRBV28 and J usage is TRBJ2-2; possible D gene TRBD2, 5 bases. Germline CDR1 reads MDHEN; CDR2 reads SYDVKM. The CDR3 length is 15 residues. Trimming shortened V by 2 bases and J by 3 bases, and 10 bases separated the two germline ends. The CDR3 DNA reads as TGTGCCAGCAGTTTAATTACTAGAGACACCGGGGAGCTGTTTTTT. It is translated as CASSLITRDTGELFF.

On this clonotype: One junction end does not reproduce the germline sequence, and a read error may be involved. This chain joins TRBV4-1 and TRBJ2-1; 9 nucleotides match TRBD2. CDR3 length equals 17 residues. The germline gives CDR1 MGHRA, CDR2 YSYEKL. CDR3: CANSQDPASGVPDEQFF. As DNA, the CDR3 is TGCGCCAACAGCCAAGATCCCGCTAGCGGGGTACCGGATGAACAGTTCTTC.

About this clonotype: Relative to the germline gene, one junction end is altered; a read error may explain this. The rearrangement uses TRBV29-1 and TRBJ2-1; maybe TRBD2 (6 bases). The length of the CDR3 is 14 residues. CDR1 is SQVTM, CDR2 ANQGSEA, per germline. CDR3 sequence: CSVERTSGGNEQLF. The CDR3 coding sequence is TGCAGCGTTGAAAGAACTAGTGGGGGGAATGAGCAGCTCTTC.

Turning to this clonotype: The junction shows a germline mismatch at one end, possibly a read error. V gene TRBV6-5 combines with J gene TRBJ2-5; no clear D gene. The CDR3 runs to 14 residues. CDR1 is MNHEY, CDR2 SVGAGI, per germline. CDR3: CASGYDLDQETQYF. In DNA, the CDR3 is TGTGCCAGCGGTTACGATCTCGACCAAGAGACACAGTACTTC.

The V gene is TRBV13, the J gene TRBJ1-2; TRBD1 is a possible D gene (5 bases). The CDR3 contains 12 residues. Germline loops: CDR1 PRHDT, CDR2 FYEKMQ (reference sequence). CDR3 sequence reads: CVSSLSRAGYTF. As DNA, the CDR3 is TGTGTCAGTAGCTTAAGCAGGGCGGGCTACACCTTC.

In DNA form, the CDR3 reads TGTGCCAGCTACCGGTCTGGAACCAACGTCCTGACTTTC. Protein: CASYRSGTNVLTF. The chain carries TRBV12-3 or TRBV12-4 and TRBJ2-6; D gene ambiguous. Deletions cut 8 bases from V and 8 bases from J, with 13 bases between. This CDR3 region has 13 residues.

Regarding this clonotype: An end of the junction does not agree with germline; a read error may underlie this. The chain has TRBV5-6 and TRBJ1-4; 10 positions agree with TRBD1. Germline values: CDR1 SGHDT, CDR2 YYEEEE. The CDR3 consists of 16 residues. The CDR3 DNA sequence: TGTGCTAGCAGGACGACAGGGGGCGGTGGTAATGAAAAACTGTTTTTT. This codes for CASRTTGGGGNEKLFF.

Concerning this clonotype itself: One end of the junction does not line up with germline, which may come from a read error. The rearrangement uses TRBV28 and TRBJ2-3; 13 bases fit TRBD2. The CDR3 is made up of 15 amino acids. Germline assignment: CDR1 MDHEN and CDR2 SYDVKM. The CDR3 DNA is TGTGTCAGCAGCTACGGACTAGCGGGAGAAGATACGCAGTGTTTT. It specifies CVSSYGLAGEDTQCF.

As to this clonotype: Because it lacks the conserved phenylalanine or tryptophan at the end, this CDR3 is likely a read error. The chain is built from TRBV12-3 or TRBV12-4 and TRBJ2-3, with 7 bases aligning to TRBD2. This CDR3 spans 15 amino acids. With V trimmed by 6 bases and J by 2 bases, 8 bases remained unmatched. The CDR3 nucleotides are TGTGCCAGCAGCTTGGCAGCGGGGATCACAGATACGCAGTATGTT. This gives the protein CASSLAAGITDTQYV.

V usage is TRBV11-2 and J usage is TRBJ2-7; TRBD1 agrees at 7 bases. The CDR3 contains 13 residues. The germline V gene encodes CDR1 SGHAT and CDR2 FQNNGV. V shed 0 bases and J 6 bases; nucleotides not matched to a gene: 2. The CDR3 DNA sequence: TGTGCCAGCAGCTTAGATTCAGGGGGCGAGCAGTACTTC. The encoded protein is CASSLDSGGEQYF.

This clonotype was found once. Mismatch with germline at one junction end may stem from a read error. This chain links TRBV30 with TRBJ2-7; D is unresolved. CDR3 length: 11 residues. CDR1 is GTSNPN, CDR2 SVGIG, per germline (reference sequence). CDR3 loop: CAWQSAYEQYF. The CDR3 nucleotides are TGTGCCTGGCAATCCGCCTACGAACAGTACTTC.

The sample holds many counts of this clonotype. V and J are TRBV4-1 and TRBJ2-3, with D perhaps matching TRBD1 (6 bases). Germline CDR1 is MGHRA and CDR2 is YSYEKL. The germline V and J ends were trimmed by 1 base and 5 bases, with 7 bases remaining between them. The CDR3 loop spans 13 amino acids. For the CDR3, the DNA is TGCGCCAGCAGCCAAGTAGGGGGAGATACGCAGTATTTT. Protein product: CASSQVGGDTQYF.

About this clonotype itself: An end of the junction differs from the germline gene, which may be a read error. This chain links TRBV20-1 with TRBJ1-1; D ambiguous. Germline CDR1 reads DFQATT; CDR2 reads SNEGSKA (reference sequence). CDR3 length equals 13 residues. CDR3 in DNA: TGTAGTGCTTTAGACGCTAGGAATACTGAAGCTTTCTTT. It specifies CSALDARNTEAFF.

A note on this clonotype: Its ends do not fully match the called genes, so a read error is possible. J is TRBJ1-1 and V is TRBV6-5, with D unclear. CDR3 length: 12 amino acids. CDR1 and CDR2 from the germline V gene are MNHEY and SVGAGI. The CDR3 spells CASSTRGSEAFF. As DNA, the CDR3 is TGTGCTAGCAGCACGCGGGGTTCTGAAGCTTTCTTT.

The rearrangement uses TRBV29-1 and TRBJ1-5, with 7 bases lining up with TRBD1. V lost 5 bases and J lost 5; bases outside the gene matches: 9. This CDR3 spans 14 amino acids. Germline assignment: CDR1 SQVTM and CDR2 ANQGSEA. The chain's CDR3 is CSVSAGTADQPQHF. The DNA for the CDR3 is TGCAGCGTTTCAGCCGGGACAGCGGATCAGCCCCAGCATTTT.

With respect to this clonotype: One base away lies a much larger clone, so this may be a sequencing read error. The chain is built from TRBV5-1 and TRBJ1-4, with a tentative D call TRBD1 (5 bases). The germline CDR1 and CDR2 sequences are SGHRS and YFSETQ. This CDR3 contains 13 residues. Here the CDR3 DNA reads TGCGCCAGCGCCATGGGGGATACTGAAAAACAGTTTTTT. Amino acid sequence: CASAMGDTEKQFF.

This clonotype was detected only once. This may be a read error: a much more frequent sequence differs by one nucleotide. The chain employs TRBV24-1 and TRBJ1-1; D is uncertain. Germline loops: CDR1 KGHDR, CDR2 SFDVKD. The CDR3 totals 13 residues. The CDR3 nucleotides read TGTGCCACCAGTGATAGTCAGAACACTGAAACTTTCTTT. This encodes CATSDSQNTETFF.

This clonotype was detected ten times or more. V gene TRBV29-1 combines with J gene TRBJ2-7; D not certain. Trimming removed 1 base at V and 5 bases at J, with 9 bases between. The CDR3 is 12 amino acids. Looked up from germline, CDR1 is SQVTM and CDR2 is ANQGSEA. The CDR3: CSVEVRTNEQYF. The CDR3 nucleotides read TGCAGCGTTGAAGTAAGAACAAACGAGCAGTACTTC.

As concerns this clonotype: One junction end does not reproduce the germline sequence, and a read error may be involved. V gene TRBV29-1 combines with J gene TRBJ2-5; perhaps TRBD2 as D (5 bases). Germline loops: CDR1 SQVTM, CDR2 ANQGSEA. There are 13 residues in the CDR3. The CDR3 sequence: CGVGERAAETQCF. The CDR3 nucleotides are TGCGGCGTTGGTGAGAGGGCCGCTGAGACCCAGTGCTTC.

In the case of this clonotype: Mismatch with germline at one junction end may stem from a read error. The CDR3 nucleotides read TGTGCAAGCACCAAACCGGGGCGGGGCACTCGCCCCTACAATAAGCAGTTCTTC. It encodes CASTKPGRGTRPYNKQFF. The gene calls are TRBV11-2 and TRBJ2-1, with a possible D match to TRBD2 (6 bases). CDR1 and CDR2 (germline): SGHAT, FQNNGV. This CDR3 spans 18 amino acids.